A single sample is the source of the 8 T cell receptor beta chains below, sequenced in a study of PD-1 blockade in classical Hodgkin lymphoma. Profiling relied on immunoSEQ multiplex PCR, and the TCRdb table lists in-frame clones only, not all of them. Among about 86,000 clones listed, approximately 92% were seen once. Every patient was affected by relapse after autologous stem cell transplantation, while exposure to brentuximab vedotin was not uniform. The input for sequencing was peripheral blood mononuclear cells (PBMCs), taken before the second cycle of nivolumab. All receptors come from a human donor with classical Hodgkin lymphoma.

This sequence joins TRBV19 and TRBJ2-6; D gene unclear. The CDR3 totals 14 residues. The V gene's germline CDR1 is LNHDA and CDR2 SQIVND (reference sequence). Trimming took off 5 bases at V and 1 base at J, with 6 bases between the two ends. The CDR3 DNA is TGTGCCAGTAGTTCGGTGTCTGGGGCCAACGTCCTGACTTTC. This gives the protein CASSSVSGANVLTF.

The V and J genes are TRBV27 and TRBJ1-6, with 7 bases fitting TRBD1. V lost 5 bases to trimming and J lost 13 bases; unmatched junction nucleotides: 11. The CDR3 runs 14 residues. Germline V gene lookup returns CDR1 MNHEY and CDR2 SMNVEV (reference sequence). This chain's CDR3 is CASSPAGGVSPLHF. The CDR3 bases are TGTGCCAGCAGTCCTGCAGGGGGGGTTAGTCCCCTCCACTTT.

The sample holds one count of this clone. V is TRBV5-1 and J is TRBJ2-3, with 7 bases matching TRBD2. V shed 5 bases and J 5 bases; nucleotides not matched to a gene: 5. The CDR3 sequence is 13 residues long. Per germline, CDR1 SGHRS and CDR2 YFSETQ. CDR3 DNA: TGCGCCAGCAGGCTGGCGGGAGAAGATACGCAGTATTTT. Translating gives CASRLAGEDTQYF.

This rearrangement joins TRBV27 to TRBJ2-3; 12 bases match TRBD2. V lost 3 bases, J lost 3 bases, and 7 bases stayed unmatched. Germline V CDR1 and CDR2: MNHEY, SMNVEV (reference sequence). There are 17 residues in the CDR3. The CDR3 here is CASSLGASGGATDTQYF. The CDR3 bases are TGTGCCAGCAGTTTGGGGGCTAGCGGGGGGGCAACAGATACGCAGTATTTT.

The chain recombines TRBV29-1 with TRBJ2-7, with D tentatively TRBD1 (6 bases). The CDR3 consists of 15 residues. The ends were cut back, 7 bases at V and 2 bases at J, with 21 bases in the middle. Germline CDR1 SQVTM, CDR2 ANQGSEA. For the CDR3, the DNA is TGCAGCGCCCTCCGTCTCGACAGGCTCCCCTACGAGCAGTACTTC. Protein sequence: CSALRLDRLPYEQYF.

J is TRBJ1-6 and V is TRBV5-8; weak D call: TRBD1 (6 bases). V lost 3 bases, J lost 15 bases, and 13 bases lay in between. This CDR3 comprises 12 residues. Germline V gives CDR1 SGHTS, CDR2 YDEGEE. The CDR3, as DNA: TGTGCCAGCAGCTGGCCCGGGACAAACCTCCACTTT. It translates to CASSWPGTNLHF. The complete variable domain, with remaining parts taken from reference TRBV5-8 and TRBJ1-6, reads EAGVTQSPTHLIKTRGQQATLRCSPISGHTSVYWYQQALGLGLQFLLWYDEGEERNRGNFPPRFSGRQFPNYSSELNVNALELEDSALYLCASSWPGTNLHFGNGTRLTVT.

The J gene is TRBJ2-3, the V gene TRBV9; D remains unclear. Germline V gene data show CDR1 as SGDLS and CDR2 as YYNGEE. The CDR3 runs 13 residues. Between the trimmed V and J ends, which lost 0 bases and 9 bases, there was a span of 11 bases. As DNA, the CDR3 is TGTGCCAGCAGCGTAGACTACAGCTCGACGCAGTATTTT. This encodes CASSVDYSSTQYF.

J is TRBJ1-4 and V is TRBV25-1; 8 bases agree with TRBD1. The CDR3 sequence is 17 residues long. V lost 3 bases and J lost 4; bases outside the gene matches: 10. Germline V gene sequence: CDR1 MGHDK, CDR2 SYGVNS. The CDR3 spells CASSENPTGGGNEKLFF. The CDR3 DNA is TGTGCCAGCAGTGAGAATCCAACAGGGGGTGGTAATGAAAAACTGTTTTTT.